Each of the 18 T cell receptor beta chains below was sequenced from the same sample in a study of long-term antiretroviral therapy in people with HIV. Version v3.0 of the immunoSEQ assay was performed at survey level. The method was immunoSEQ multiplex PCR; TCRdb's version includes in-frame clones alone and lacks a portion of them. The table includes 15,000 to 20,000 clones, 76% detected once. The material was unsorted PBMCs, obtained around 2.5 years before starting antiretroviral therapy. These receptors were collected from a woman aged 50 to 60 with HIV.

The chain recombines TRBV19 with TRBJ1-2, with D hard to call. V lost 4 bases to trimming and J lost 4 bases, with 13 bases between them. Germline assignment: CDR1 LNHDA and CDR2 SQIVND (reference sequence). The CDR3 is made up of 14 amino acids. Here the CDR3 DNA reads TGTGCCAGTAGTACCCACTCTACTCCCTATGGCTACACCTTC. Its translation: CASSTHSTPYGYTF.

The rearrangement links TRBV7-9 to TRBJ2-1, with 11 bases aligning to TRBD1. V was clipped by 4 bases and J by 8 bases; unmatched bases: 10. This CDR3 contains 16 residues. The germline gives CDR1 SEHNR, CDR2 FQNEAQ (reference sequence). Here the CDR3 reads CASSSFLGQGVDEQFF. CDR3 DNA sequence: TGTGCCAGCAGCTCCTTCCTGGGACAGGGGGTCGATGAGCAGTTCTTC.

This clone was recorded a few times. V and J are TRBV5-1 and TRBJ2-7, with 9 bases lining up with TRBD1. With 4 bases clipped from V and 9 bases from J, the junction kept 5 bases outside the gene matches. The CDR3 covers 12 residues. Germline V CDR1 and CDR2: SGHRS, YFSETQ. CDR3 coding DNA: TGCGCCAGCAGCCCTACAGGGGGCGGGCAGTACTTC. Translation: CASSPTGGGQYF.

This clone has just a few counts. The chain recombines TRBV7-2 with TRBJ2-7; D is undetermined. The CDR3 runs 16 residues. The germline V gene has CDR1 SGHTA and CDR2 FQGNSA. Trimming cost V 1 base and J 7 bases, with 20 bases left between them. CDR3 sequence: CASSLVGGFAKTEQYV. CDR3 sequence (DNA): TGTGCCAGCAGCTTAGTAGGTGGTTTCGCCAAAACGGAGCAGTACGTC.

The chain recombines TRBV19 with TRBJ2-2, with D unclear. Trimming cost V 4 bases and J 2 bases, with 11 bases left between them. The CDR3 loop spans 15 amino acids. In germline, CDR1 is LNHDA, CDR2 SQIVND (reference sequence). CDR3 DNA sequence: TGTGCCAGTAGTACAGAACGGAGAAACACCGGGGAGCTGTTTTTT. Amino acids: CASSTERRNTGELFF.

CDR3 sequence: CASVGATLAEQYV. CDR3 sequence (DNA): TGTGCCAGTGTCGGGGCTACGTTAGCCGAGCAGTACGTC. The chain couples TRBV6-1 to TRBJ2-7; TRBD1 or TRBD2 may be the D gene (5 bases each). V gave up 9 bases and J gave up 6 bases, with 18 bases separating them. Germline V lookup: CDR1 MNHNS, CDR2 SASEGT. This CDR3 region has 13 residues.

CDR3 in amino acids: CATSRDYRENTEAFF. For the CDR3, the DNA is TGTGCCACCAGCAGAGATTACCGAGAGAACACTGAAGCTTTCTTT. This chain joins TRBV15 and TRBJ1-1; D is ambiguous. Germline V gene lookup returns CDR1 LNHNV and CDR2 YYDKDF (reference sequence). The CDR3 is 15 amino acids. V was cut by 0 bases and J by 1 base, with 9 bases left in between.

The V call is TRBV7-9, the J call TRBJ1-2; possible D gene TRBD1, 5 bases. The length of the CDR3 is 14 residues. Looked up from germline, CDR1 is SEHNR and CDR2 is FQNEAQ (reference sequence). V was pared by 0 bases and J by 8 bases, with 13 bases between. CDR3 DNA: TGTGCCAGCAGCTTAGCGGGGGAGGCGGTCGGCTACACCTTC. It yields the protein CASSLAGEAVGYTF.

This chain connects TRBV6-1 to TRBJ2-7; 11 positions match TRBD2. V was clipped by 6 bases and J by 2 bases; unmatched bases: 6. The CDR3 loop spans 15 amino acids. Germline values: CDR1 MNHNS, CDR2 SASEGT. The CDR3 here is CASSGGLAEAYEQYV. The CDR3 nucleotides read TGTGCCAGCAGCGGGGGACTAGCGGAGGCCTACGAGCAGTACGTC.

The chain combines TRBV5-1 with TRBJ2-1; either TRBD1 or TRBD2 may fit D (5 bases each). Trimming shortened V by 1 base and J by 5 bases, and 10 bases separated the two germline ends. In germline, CDR1 is SGHRS, CDR2 YFSETQ. The CDR3 is 14 residues long. The CDR3 DNA reads TGCGCCAGCAGCTTGTGGGACGGACACAATGAGCAGTTCTTC. Translating gives CASSLWDGHNEQFF. Combining the CDR3 with reference TRBV5-1 and TRBJ2-1 gives the whole variable domain KAGVTQTPRYLIKTRGQQVTLSCSPISGHRSVSWYQQTPGQGLQFLFEYFSETQRNKGNFPGRFSGRQFSNSRSEMNVSTLELGDSALYLCASSLWDGHNEQFFGPGTRLTVL.

V usage is TRBV11-2 and J usage is TRBJ2-7; D is possibly TRBD1 (5 bases). Germline V CDR1 and CDR2: SGHAT, FQNNGV. The CDR3 extends over 13 amino acids. With 5 bases removed from V and 4 bases from J, the gap between germline ends came to 12 bases. The chain's CDR3 is CASSPRQGYEQYV. The DNA for the CDR3 is TGTGCCAGCAGCCCCCGTCAGGGTTACGAGCAGTACGTC.

The gene calls are TRBV5-1 and TRBJ1-2; 11 bases are shared with TRBD1. Germline-derived CDR1 and CDR2 are SGHRS and YFSETQ. J gave up 7 bases and V 2 bases, and 4 bases lay outside the gene matches. The CDR3 has 14 amino acids. The CDR3 sequence is CASSFGQGAGGYTF. DNA of the CDR3: TGCGCCAGCAGCTTTGGACAGGGGGCTGGTGGCTACACCTTC.

The V gene is TRBV6-6, the J gene TRBJ2-1; TRBD1 aligns across 10 bases. V shed 7 bases and J 4 bases; nucleotides not matched to a gene: 4. Germline assignment: CDR1 MNHNY and CDR2 SVGAGI (reference sequence). CDR3 length: 14 amino acids. CDR3 DNA sequence: TGTGCCAGCAAACCGGGACAGGGGTACAATGAGCAGTTCTTC. Translation: CASKPGQGYNEQFF.

This chain links TRBV5-6 with TRBJ1-1; 7 nucleotides agree with TRBD1. J lost 0 bases, V lost 5 bases, and 4 bases had no gene match. CDR3 length: 14 amino acids. Germline V gene lookup returns CDR1 SGHDT and CDR2 YYEEEE. The CDR3 spells CASRTTGVNTEAFF. The CDR3 coding sequence is TGTGCCAGCAGGACCACAGGGGTGAACACTGAAGCTTTCTTT. The whole variable domain, filled in from reference TRBV5-6 and TRBJ1-1, reads DAGVTQSPTHLIKTRGQQVTLRCSPKSGHDTVSWYQQALGQGPQFIFQYYEEEERQRGNFPDRFSGHQFPNYSSELNVNALLLGDSALYLCASRTTGVNTEAFFGQGTRLTVV.

This clone was detected a few times. The J gene is TRBJ1-6, the V gene TRBV7-3; the D gene is possibly TRBD1 (5 bases). Trimming stripped 1 base from V and 1 base from J, with 8 bases between. The CDR3 is 16 amino acids. Germline V gene lookup returns CDR1 SGHTA and CDR2 FQGTGA. The DNA for the CDR3 is TGTGCCAGCAGCTTAAGGGGGGGATCCTATAATTCACCCCTCCACTTT. This gives the protein CASSLRGGSYNSPLHF.

The chain recombines TRBV27 with TRBJ1-6; D is perhaps TRBD1 (6 bases). V was trimmed by 1 base and J by 4 bases, leaving 11 bases between them. CDR3 size: 16 residues. Per the germline V gene, CDR1 is MNHEY and CDR2 is SMNVEV (reference sequence). The CDR3 here is CASSLFGQGYNSPLHF. In DNA, the CDR3 is TGTGCCAGCAGTTTATTCGGGCAGGGGTATAATTCACCCCTCCACTTT.

The V and J genes are TRBV18 and TRBJ2-7, with 7 bases fitting TRBD1. The CDR3 length is 15 residues. In germline, CDR1 is KGHSH, CDR2 LQKENI. V gave up 4 bases and J gave up 2 bases; unmatched junction bases: 8. The CDR3 DNA reads as TGTGCCAGCTCACAAGGGGACAGTGGAACCTACGAGCAGTACTTC. This sequence encodes CASSQGDSGTYEQYF.

The chain joins TRBV7-9 to TRBJ1-2, with D uncertain. The germline gives CDR1 SEHNR, CDR2 FQNEAQ (reference sequence). This CDR3 comprises 12 residues. With 1 base removed from V and 4 bases from J, the gap between germline ends came to 4 bases. In DNA form, the CDR3 reads TGTGCCAGCAGCTTAGGAGCCTATGGCTACACCTTC. Encoded protein: CASSLGAYGYTF.